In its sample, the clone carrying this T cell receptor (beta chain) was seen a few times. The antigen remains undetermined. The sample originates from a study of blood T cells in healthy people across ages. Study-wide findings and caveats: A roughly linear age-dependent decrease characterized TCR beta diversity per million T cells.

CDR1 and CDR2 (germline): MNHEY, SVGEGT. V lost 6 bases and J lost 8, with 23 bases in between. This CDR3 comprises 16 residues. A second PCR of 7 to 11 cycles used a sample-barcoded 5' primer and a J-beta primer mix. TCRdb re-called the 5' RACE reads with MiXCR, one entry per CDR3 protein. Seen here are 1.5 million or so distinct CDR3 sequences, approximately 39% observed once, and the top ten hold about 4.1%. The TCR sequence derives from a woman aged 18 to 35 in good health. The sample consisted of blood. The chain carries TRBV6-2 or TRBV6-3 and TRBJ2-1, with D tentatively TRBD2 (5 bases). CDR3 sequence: CASSSMRVRYSDEQFF. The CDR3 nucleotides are TGTGCCAGCAGCTCCATGAGGGTCCGCTATAGCGATGAGCAGTTCTTC.